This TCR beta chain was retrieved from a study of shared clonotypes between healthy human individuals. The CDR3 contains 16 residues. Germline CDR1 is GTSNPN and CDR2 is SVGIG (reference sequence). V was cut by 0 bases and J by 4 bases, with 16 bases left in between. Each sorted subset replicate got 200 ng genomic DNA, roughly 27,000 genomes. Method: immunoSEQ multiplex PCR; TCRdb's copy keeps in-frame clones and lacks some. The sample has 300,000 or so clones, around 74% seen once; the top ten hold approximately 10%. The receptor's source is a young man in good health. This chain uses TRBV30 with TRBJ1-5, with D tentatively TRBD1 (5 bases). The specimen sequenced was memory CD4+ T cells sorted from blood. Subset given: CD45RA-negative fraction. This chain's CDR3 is CAWSVDRGSWNQPQHF. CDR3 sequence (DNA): TGTGCCTGGAGTGTGGATAGGGGAAGTTGGAATCAGCCCCAGCATTTT.